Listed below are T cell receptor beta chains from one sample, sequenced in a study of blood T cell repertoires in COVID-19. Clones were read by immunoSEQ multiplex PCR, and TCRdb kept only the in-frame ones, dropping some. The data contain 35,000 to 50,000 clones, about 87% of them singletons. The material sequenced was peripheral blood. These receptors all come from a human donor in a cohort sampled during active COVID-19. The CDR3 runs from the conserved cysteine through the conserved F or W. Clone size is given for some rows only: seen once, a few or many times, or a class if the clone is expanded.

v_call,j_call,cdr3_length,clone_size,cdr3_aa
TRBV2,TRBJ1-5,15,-,CASRAITGKHQPQHF
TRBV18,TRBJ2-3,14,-,CASSPPSGRDTQYF
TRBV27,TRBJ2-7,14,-,CASSLKLVSYEQYF
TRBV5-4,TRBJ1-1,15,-,CASSLTGGSSTEAFF
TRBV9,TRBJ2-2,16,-,CASSVGTGLYTGELFF
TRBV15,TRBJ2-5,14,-,CATSGRTVRETQYF
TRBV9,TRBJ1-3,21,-,CASSTRPTGQGSFDSGNTIYF
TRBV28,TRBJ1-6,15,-,CASSHSGQGNSPLHF
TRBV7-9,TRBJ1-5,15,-,CASSLGQGLSQPQHF
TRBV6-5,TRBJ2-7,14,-,CASSGSGGFDEQYF
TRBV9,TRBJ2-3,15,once,CASSAAGGSTDTQYF
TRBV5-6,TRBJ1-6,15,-,CASSSGTGSTSPLHF
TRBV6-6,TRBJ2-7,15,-,CASSYPQTGHYEQYF
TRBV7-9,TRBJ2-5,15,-,CASSLRVANQETQYF
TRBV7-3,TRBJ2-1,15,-,CASSQLAGTYNEQFF
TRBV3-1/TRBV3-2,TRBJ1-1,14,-,CASSQECRNTEAFF
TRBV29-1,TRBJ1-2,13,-,CSVRLTGLYGYTF